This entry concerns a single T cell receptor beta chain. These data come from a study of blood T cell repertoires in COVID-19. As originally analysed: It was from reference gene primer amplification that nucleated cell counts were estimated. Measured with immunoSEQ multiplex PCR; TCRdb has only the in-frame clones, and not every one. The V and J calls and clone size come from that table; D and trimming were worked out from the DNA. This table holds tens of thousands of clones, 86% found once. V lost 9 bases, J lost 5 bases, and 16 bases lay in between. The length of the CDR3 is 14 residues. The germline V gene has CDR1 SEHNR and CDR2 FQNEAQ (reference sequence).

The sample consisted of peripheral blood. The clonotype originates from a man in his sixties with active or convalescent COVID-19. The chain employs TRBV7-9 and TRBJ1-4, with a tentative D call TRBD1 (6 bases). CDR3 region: CASQLSQGNEKLFF. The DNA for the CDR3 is TGTGCCAGTCAGCTTTCACAGGGAAATGAAAAACTGTTTTTT.